This T cell receptor (beta chain) was identified during a study of metastatic and nonmetastatic thyroid tumors. TCRdb re-analyzed the PCR reads through MiXCR. Here the sample spans fewer than 70,000 clones, roughly 30% being singletons. Only a few counts were recorded for this clone. CDR1 and CDR2 (germline): SGHTA, FQGTGA. This CDR3 comprises 16 residues. V lost 3 bases and J lost 4, with 13 bases in between. No treatment had been given to any patient before thyroid surgery. The chain is built from TRBV7-3 and TRBJ2-6, with D unresolved. The sequencing sample was made of blood. This sequence was found in a female donor with papillary thyroid cancer or a benign thyroid nodule (not recorded which). Some clones in this sample may be carry-over from other donors' samples. The CDR3 bases are TGTGCCAGCAGCTTGGGGAACCCCGGAGGGGCCAACGTCCTGACTTTC. Residues: CASSLGNPGGANVLTF.